The 23 T cell receptor beta chains in this list originate from one sample, sequenced in a study of cytomegalovirus exposure and HLA in healthy donors. TCRdb's table, derived via immunoSEQ multiplex PCR, lists solely in-frame clones and lacks some. The sample holds roughly 130,000 clones, around four fifths seen once. Source material: PBMCs. All receptors derive from a woman in her 30s in good health and CMV-seronegative.

The J gene is TRBJ2-1, the V gene TRBV7-9, with TRBD1 matching over 7 bases. The CDR3 contains 15 residues. The germline gives CDR1 SEHNR, CDR2 FQNEAQ (reference sequence). The V gene end was trimmed by 0 bases and the J gene end by 9 bases; junction bases not matched to a gene: 8. CDR3 sequence: CASSLAGGPITEQFF. The CDR3 nucleotides are TGTGCCAGCAGCTTAGCAGGGGGCCCGATAACTGAGCAGTTCTTC. Drawing the rest from reference TRBV7-9 and TRBJ2-1, the complete variable domain is DTGVSQNPRHKITKRGQNVTFRCDPISEHNRLYWYRQTLGQGPEFLTYFQNEAQLEKSRLLSDRFSAERPKGSFSTLEIQRTEQGDSAMYLCASSLAGGPITEQFFGPGTRLTVL.

Only a few counts were recorded for this clone. This chain links TRBV19 with TRBJ1-1, with D maybe TRBD1 (6 bases). V dropped 5 bases and J dropped 4 bases, with 14 bases sitting between them. There are 14 residues in the CDR3. Per the germline V gene, CDR1 is LNHDA and CDR2 is SQIVND (reference sequence). DNA of the CDR3: TGTGCCAGTAGTCACAGGGAGCTGGGCACTGAAGCTTTCTTT. This encodes CASSHRELGTEAFF.

The genes are TRBV19 and TRBJ2-2; a weak D match, TRBD1 (7 bases). This CDR3 comprises 16 residues. Per the germline V gene, CDR1 is LNHDA and CDR2 is SQIVND (reference sequence). V dropped 9 bases and J dropped 2 bases, with 19 bases sitting between them. The CDR3 loop reads CASKPRGTENTGELFF. In nucleotides, the CDR3 is TGTGCCAGCAAACCCCGCGGGACAGAAAACACCGGGGAGCTGTTTTTT.

The chain carries TRBV5-1 and TRBJ2-3; D gene uncertain. V lost 6 bases, J lost 0 bases, and 17 bases lay in between. Germline V CDR1 and CDR2: SGHRS, YFSETQ. This CDR3 has 16 amino acids. This CDR3 reads CASKILSTASTDTQYF. The CDR3 DNA reads as TGCGCCAGCAAGATTCTCTCTACCGCCAGCACAGATACGCAGTATTTT.

The rearrangement joins TRBV15 to TRBJ2-1, with 8 bases lining up with TRBD1. Germline V CDR1 and CDR2: LNHNV, YYDKDF (reference sequence). CDR3 length equals 16 residues. The V and J ends lost 5 bases and 4 bases, in that order; junction bases with no gene match: 10. CDR3 protein: CATSFIGTGSYNEQFF. The DNA of the CDR3 is TGTGCCACCAGCTTCATCGGGACAGGTTCATACAATGAGCAGTTCTTC.

This clone occurred once. The genes are TRBV27 and TRBJ1-5, with TRBD1 as a possible D gene (5 bases). CDR3 length equals 18 residues. The V end was cut by 1 base, the J end by 0 bases, with 16 bases between. In germline, CDR1 is MNHEY, CDR2 SMNVEV (reference sequence). The DNA for the CDR3 is TGTGCCAGCAGTTTATTCCGGCCAGGGTCAAATAGCAATCAGCCCCAGCATTTT. It translates to CASSLFRPGSNSNQPQHF.

This chain links TRBV30 with TRBJ2-3; 10 nucleotides agree with TRBD1. The V gene's germline CDR1 is GTSNPN and CDR2 SVGIG (reference sequence). J lost 4 bases, V lost 2 bases, and 3 bases had no gene match. There are 14 residues in the CDR3. The CDR3 sequence: CAWSWDRGPDTQYF. CDR3 sequence (DNA): TGTGCCTGGAGTTGGGACAGGGGTCCAGATACGCAGTATTTT.

This chain links TRBV5-1 with TRBJ2-7, with D perhaps TRBD1 (6 bases). The CDR3 is made up of 17 amino acids. Germline assignment: CDR1 SGHRS and CDR2 YFSETQ. V lost 4 bases to trimming and J lost 2 bases, with 22 bases between them. CDR3 nucleotides: TGCGCCAGCAGCGCCGCGGGCGGTGGGGGCTCCACCTACGAGCAGTACTTC. Translated: CASSAAGGGGSTYEQYF. The full variable domain, completed using reference TRBV5-1 and TRBJ2-7, is KAGVTQTPRYLIKTRGQQVTLSCSPISGHRSVSWYQQTPGQGLQFLFEYFSETQRNKGNFPGRFSGRQFSNSRSEMNVSTLELGDSALYLCASSAAGGGGSTYEQYFGPGTRLTVT.

The chain couples TRBV6-5 to TRBJ2-7, with a tentative D call TRBD1 (6 bases). V dropped 8 bases and J dropped 0 bases, with 17 bases sitting between them. CDR3 length: 15 amino acids. Germline lookup yields CDR1 MNHEY and CDR2 SVGAGI. The CDR3 nucleotides are TGTGCCAGCTCCAACAGGGCAGAGAGCTCCTACGAGCAGTACTTC. Amino acids: CASSNRAESSYEQYF.

This clone was counted between two and nine times. The gene calls are TRBV27 and TRBJ1-3, with D possibly being TRBD1 (6 bases). The V gene lost 6 bases and the J gene lost 3 bases, with 18 bases spanning the gap. Germline lookup yields CDR1 MNHEY and CDR2 SMNVEV (reference sequence). The CDR3 is made up of 16 amino acids. The CDR3 DNA reads TGTGCCAGCAGCCGAACGGCGGGGGCAATTGGAAACACCATATATTTT. Its translation is CASSRTAGAIGNTIYF.

This chain links TRBV5-6 with TRBJ1-5; D is uncertain. Germline CDR1 is SGHDT and CDR2 is YYEEEE. CDR3 size: 16 residues. Trimming cost V 0 bases and J 1 base, with 11 bases left between them. The CDR3 is CASSLATGASNQPQHF. The DNA for the CDR3 is TGTGCCAGCAGCTTGGCCACGGGTGCGAGCAATCAGCCCCAGCATTTT. Drawing the rest from reference TRBV5-6 and TRBJ1-5, the complete variable domain is DAGVTQSPTHLIKTRGQQVTLRCSPKSGHDTVSWYQQALGQGPQFIFQYYEEEERQRGNFPDRFSGHQFPNYSSELNVNALLLGDSALYLCASSLATGASNQPQHFGDGTRLSIL.

This clone was seen only once. The CDR3 nucleotides are TGCAGCGTGTACGACAGGGGAGGCACCGGGGAGCTGTTTTTT. Its protein product is CSVYDRGGTGELFF. The genes are TRBV29-1 and TRBJ2-2; 8 bases align to TRBD1. CDR1 is SQVTM, CDR2 ANQGSEA, per germline. V was pared by 6 bases and J by 4 bases, with 7 bases of the junction left unmatched. The CDR3 runs 14 residues.

J is TRBJ2-2 and V is TRBV11-2; 9 positions match TRBD1. The trim removed 6 bases at V and 5 bases at J, leaving 7 bases unmatched. The CDR3 sequence is 15 residues long. Germline CDR1 is SGHAT and CDR2 is FQNNGV. Here the CDR3 DNA reads TGTGCCAGCAGACCGAGGACAGGGGCGACCGGGGAGCTGTTTTTT. Protein sequence: CASRPRTGATGELFF.

The rearrangement uses TRBV18 and TRBJ2-3, with 10 bases fitting TRBD2. The V and J ends lost 6 bases and 5 bases, in that order; junction bases with no gene match: 2. Germline V gene sequence: CDR1 KGHSH, CDR2 LQKENI. CDR3 length: 13 residues. This chain's CDR3 is CASSGLALDTQYF. The CDR3 DNA reads TGTGCCAGCTCGGGACTAGCGTTAGATACGCAGTATTTT.

V usage is TRBV7-6 and J usage is TRBJ2-5; D uncertain. Germline V gene sequence: CDR1 SGHVS, CDR2 FNYEAQ. V gave up 1 base and J gave up 0 bases, with 6 bases separating them. This CDR3 contains 14 residues. The CDR3 spells CASSLVLNQETQYF. The DNA of the CDR3 is TGTGCCAGCAGCTTAGTACTGAACCAAGAGACCCAGTACTTC.

CDR3 DNA sequence: TGTGCCAGCTCACCGGAGGGTTGGGGTGGAGAGACCCAGTACTTC. Protein product: CASSPEGWGGETQYF. This chain links TRBV18 with TRBJ2-5; possible D gene TRBD2, 6 bases. CDR3 size: 15 residues. The germline V and J ends were trimmed by 3 bases and 4 bases, with 15 bases remaining between them. Germline-derived CDR1 and CDR2 are KGHSH and LQKENI.

V and J are TRBV19 and TRBJ1-6; weak D call: TRBD1 (5 bases). Germline V CDR1 and CDR2: LNHDA, SQIVND (reference sequence). V lost 10 bases and J lost 8, with 15 bases in between. The CDR3 sequence is 13 residues long. The CDR3 region has the DNA TGTGCCACAGAGGAGGGGTCCGATTCACCCCTCCACTTT. Amino acid sequence: CATEEGSDSPLHF.

The rearrangement joins TRBV14 to TRBJ2-1; the match to TRBD1 covers 9 bases. The CDR3 extends over 16 amino acids. V was clipped by 1 base and J by 2 bases; unmatched bases: 3. CDR1 is SGHDN and CDR2 is FVKESK in the germline V gene. CDR3 bases: TGTGCCAGCAGCCAAGGTAGACAGGGGGCCTACAATGAGCAGTTCTTC. It yields the protein CASSQGRQGAYNEQFF.

The sample holds many counts of this clone. J is TRBJ2-3 and V is TRBV5-4; the match to TRBD2 covers 11 bases. Germline CDR1 SGHNT, CDR2 YYREEE (reference sequence). J was trimmed by 0 bases and V by 5 bases; bases with no gene match: 5. CDR3 size: 16 residues. The CDR3: CASSSGLAGSTDTQYF. In nucleotides, the CDR3 is TGTGCCAGCAGTTCCGGACTAGCGGGTAGCACAGATACGCAGTATTTT.

This sequence joins TRBV11-2 and TRBJ2-7, with 9 bases lining up with TRBD1. V gave up 1 base and J gave up 2 bases; unmatched junction bases: 6. The germline V gene has CDR1 SGHAT and CDR2 FQNNGV. CDR3 length: 16 amino acids. CDR3 nucleotides: TGTGCCAGCAGCTTAGCAGGACAGGGGTTCCCCTACGAGCAGTACTTC. Encoded protein: CASSLAGQGFPYEQYF.

The chain combines TRBV27 with TRBJ1-5; D is unclear. Germline CDR1 reads MNHEY; CDR2 reads SMNVEV (reference sequence). Trimming pared 0 bases from V and 6 bases from J, leaving 9 bases between. CDR3 size: 14 residues. CDR3 in DNA: TGTGCCAGCAGTTTATCGCGCTTCCTTCAGCCCCAGCATTTT. Encoded protein: CASSLSRFLQPQHF.

This rearrangement joins TRBV18 to TRBJ1-2; 9 positions agree with TRBD1. The CDR3 is 16 amino acids. The V gene end was trimmed by 3 bases and the J gene end by 4 bases; junction bases not matched to a gene: 9. Germline V lookup: CDR1 KGHSH, CDR2 LQKENI. The CDR3 spells CASSPLRDRVGYGYTF. CDR3 coding DNA: TGTGCCAGCTCACCCCTCCGGGACAGGGTTGGCTATGGCTACACCTTC.

The rearrangement joins TRBV9 to TRBJ2-3; TRBD1 agrees at 9 bases. This CDR3 is 16 amino acids long. Germline V lookup: CDR1 SGDLS, CDR2 YYNGEE. The trim removed 4 bases at V and 4 bases at J, leaving 10 bases unmatched. CDR3 nucleotides: TGTGCCAGCAGCCTCCAGGACAGGGGATATGCAGATACGCAGTATTTT. Amino acid sequence: CASSLQDRGYADTQYF.